The TCR beta chain under discussion was sequenced for a study of cytomegalovirus exposure and HLA in healthy donors. Study-wide results and caveats: The authors confirmed in vitro that a few CMV-associated chains were specific for CMV antigens. Beyond CMV serostatus, there was no information to go on about immune exposure. Cytomegalovirus-associated TCR beta chains were listed, numbering some 180. Rarity characterized most TCR sequences, yet some public TCRs appeared in many donors.

Germline V lookup: CDR1 LNHDA, CDR2 SQIVND (reference sequence). With 4 bases clipped from V and 0 bases from J, the junction kept 0 bases outside the gene matches. The CDR3 has 13 amino acids. Primers included in the PCR were 60 Vbeta and 13 Jbeta primers. Sequenced by immunoSEQ multiplex PCR; TCRdb stores in-frame clones only, minus some. The table includes roughly 160,000 clones, over 60% detected once. Concerning this clone: Its specificity is unknown. Other DNA variants within this sample encode the same CDR3.

The chain carries TRBV19 and TRBJ2-7; 7 bases align to TRBD2. The receptor comes from a woman in her twenties or thirties in good health and CMV-seronegative. The sample consisted of PBMCs. CDR3 protein: CASSSGSSYEQYF. CDR3 nucleotide sequence: TGTGCCAGTAGTAGCGGGAGCTCCTACGAGCAGTACTTC.